This T cell receptor (beta chain) came from a study of blood T cell repertoires in COVID-19. Turning to the study itself: The United States, Italy and Spain supplied acute and convalescent COVID-19 samples.

Assay: immunoSEQ multiplex PCR; the TCRdb copy retains only in-frame clones and omits some. The sample yields some 150,000 clones, roughly three quarters seen once. Trimming cost V 8 bases and J 5 bases; bases outside gene matches: 7. The germline V gene encodes CDR1 MDHEN and CDR2 SYDVKM. The CDR3 runs to 14 residues. Material: peripheral blood. The V gene is TRBV28, the J gene TRBJ2-1; TRBD2 agrees at 9 bases. The source of this sequence is a woman in her 70s with COVID-19, enrolled during active disease. For the CDR3, the DNA is TGTGCCAGCTATATAGCGGGGGCCAACAATGAGCAGTTCTTC. This gives the protein CASYIAGANNEQFF.